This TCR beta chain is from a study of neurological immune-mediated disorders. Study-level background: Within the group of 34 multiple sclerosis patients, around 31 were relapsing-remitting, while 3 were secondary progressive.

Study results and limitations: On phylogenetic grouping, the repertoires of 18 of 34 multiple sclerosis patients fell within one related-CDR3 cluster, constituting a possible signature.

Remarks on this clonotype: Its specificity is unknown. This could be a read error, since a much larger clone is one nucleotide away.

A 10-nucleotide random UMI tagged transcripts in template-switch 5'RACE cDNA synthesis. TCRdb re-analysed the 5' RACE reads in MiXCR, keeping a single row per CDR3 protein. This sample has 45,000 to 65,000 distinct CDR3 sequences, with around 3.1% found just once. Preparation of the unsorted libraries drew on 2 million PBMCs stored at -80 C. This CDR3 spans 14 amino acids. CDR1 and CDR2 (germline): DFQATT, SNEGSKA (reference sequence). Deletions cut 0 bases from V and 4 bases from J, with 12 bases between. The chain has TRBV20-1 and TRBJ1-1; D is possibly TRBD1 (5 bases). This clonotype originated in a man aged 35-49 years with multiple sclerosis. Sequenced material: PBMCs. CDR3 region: CSARDPLGVTEAFF. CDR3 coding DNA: TGCAGTGCTAGAGATCCTTTAGGGGTCACTGAAGCTTTCTTT.